Following are 12 T cell receptor beta chains from one sample sequenced in a study of blood T cell repertoires in COVID-19. Profiled with immunoSEQ multiplex PCR; TCRdb holds only in-frame clones, not every one. The table lists some 250,000 clones, approximately 80% of them singletons, with around 2% in the top ten. Sample: peripheral blood. The receptors come from a man aged 25 to 40 who had recovered from COVID-19.

The genes are TRBV10-3 and TRBJ2-7; 7 bases fit TRBD2. The CDR3 totals 13 residues. After removal of 2 bases from V and 7 bases from J, the junction contained 5 bases not matched to a gene. Germline CDR1 is ENHRY and CDR2 is SYGVKD. The CDR3 protein is CAISEGRGREQYV. The DNA of the CDR3 is TGTGCCATCAGTGAGGGGAGGGGAAGGGAGCAGTACGTC.

A single count supports this clone. This sequence joins TRBV6-5 and TRBJ1-1; possibly TRBD1 for D (5 bases). V lost 3 bases to trimming and J lost 11 bases, with 16 bases between them. The CDR3 has 13 residues. Germline V gene lookup returns CDR1 MNHEY and CDR2 SVGAGI. CDR3 DNA: TGTGCCAGCAGTTATGGGGATGGTGGGGGGGCTTTCTTT. Its protein is CASSYGDGGGAFF.

The chain combines TRBV6-5 with TRBJ1-4, with 8 nucleotides matching TRBD1. This CDR3 region has 12 residues. The junction had 4 bases not matched to a gene; V was cut back by 8 bases and J by 8 bases. CDR1 is MNHEY and CDR2 is SVGAGI in the germline V gene. The CDR3 DNA reads TGTGCCAGCGGGGACAGGTGGGAAAAACTGTTTTTT. Translating gives CASGDRWEKLFF.

The chain's CDR3 is CASGRSSYEQYF. In DNA, the CDR3 is TGTGCCAGCGGCAGAAGCTCCTACGAGCAGTACTTC. V usage is TRBV25-1 and J usage is TRBJ2-7; no definite D call. This CDR3 is built from 12 residues. Trimming cost V 8 bases and J 0 bases, with 8 bases left between them. Germline V gene sequence: CDR1 MGHDK, CDR2 SYGVNS.

A word on this clone: The junction does not match germline at one end; this may be a read error. This rearrangement joins TRBV5-4 to TRBJ1-2; maybe TRBD1 (5 bases). This CDR3 comprises 15 residues. Germline-derived CDR1 and CDR2 are SGHNT and YYREEE (reference sequence). Written as DNA, the CDR3 is TGTGCCAGCACCTTGAGTGGGGCAGCTAACTATGGCTACACCTTC. This sequence encodes CASTLSGAANYGYTF.

This clone was counted between two and nine times. The chain combines TRBV11-2 with TRBJ1-1; TRBD1 is a possible D gene (5 bases). Germline V lookup: CDR1 SGHAT, CDR2 FQNNGV. This CDR3 spans 13 amino acids. V gave up 5 bases and J gave up 2 bases, with 9 bases separating them. The DNA for the CDR3 is TGTGCCAGCAGCCCCAGGGTCAACACTGAAGCTTTCTTT. Protein: CASSPRVNTEAFF.

The chain links TRBV18 to TRBJ2-5, with 10 bases fitting TRBD2. The CDR3 runs to 14 residues. Trimming took 3 bases from V and 3 from J; bases not matched to a gene: 1. Germline V gene lookup returns CDR1 KGHSH and CDR2 LQKENI. CDR3: CASSPTSGEETQYF. The CDR3 bases are TGTGCCAGCTCACCTACTAGCGGGGAAGAGACCCAGTACTTC.

The chain links TRBV5-4 to TRBJ2-7; D may be TRBD1 (5 bases). The germline V gene has CDR1 SGHNT and CDR2 YYREEE (reference sequence). The CDR3 has 14 amino acids. Trimming cost V 2 bases and J 5 bases, with 14 bases left between them. The CDR3 bases are TGTGCCAGCAGCTTAGTGTCCAGGGATAACGAGCAGTACTTC. Translated, it gives CASSLVSRDNEQYF. The full variable domain, its missing parts supplied by reference TRBV5-4 and TRBJ2-7, is ETGVTQSPTHLIKTRGQQVTLRCSSQSGHNTVSWYQQALGQGPQFIFQYYREEENGRGNFPPRFSGLQFPNYSSELNVNALELDDSALYLCASSLVSRDNEQYFGPGTRLTVT.

This sequence joins TRBV5-5 and TRBJ1-5; weak D call: TRBD1 (6 bases). V was shortened by 0 bases and J by 3 bases, with 10 bases between the two germline ends. The CDR3 runs 15 residues. Per germline, CDR1 SGHKS and CDR2 YYEKEE (reference sequence). CDR3 coding DNA: TGTGCCAGCAGCTTGGTGGCAGGGGACAATCAGCCCCAGCATTTT. Protein product: CASSLVAGDNQPQHF.

This clone was counted once. The rearrangement joins TRBV9 to TRBJ2-3; 9 bases are a match to TRBD1. After removal of 2 bases from V and 0 bases from J, the junction contained 10 bases not matched to a gene. CDR1 and CDR2 (germline): SGDLS, YYNGEE. The CDR3 runs to 18 residues. The CDR3 reads CASSVRGQQGASTDTQYF. The CDR3 nucleotides read TGTGCCAGCAGCGTCCGGGGACAACAGGGGGCAAGCACAGATACGCAGTATTTT.

A few counts support this clone. The chain links TRBV5-1 to TRBJ1-4, with TRBD1 identical over 8 bases. The CDR3 sequence is 14 residues long. The junction had 0 bases not matched to a gene; V was cut back by 0 bases and J by 5 bases. CDR1 is SGHRS, CDR2 YFSETQ, per germline. CDR3 region: CASSLGQGNEKLFF. For the CDR3, the DNA is TGCGCCAGCAGCTTGGGACAGGGGAATGAAAAACTGTTTTTT.

This chain joins TRBV6-5 and TRBJ2-2; unclear D gene. The V gene's germline CDR1 is MNHEY and CDR2 SVGAGI. V was clipped by 7 bases and J by 7 bases, with 13 bases between them. This CDR3 has 13 amino acids. The CDR3 nucleotides read TGTGCCAGCAACGATCCACGCGGCGGGGAGCTGTTTTTT. Amino acid sequence: CASNDPRGGELFF.